This TCR beta chain was sequenced in a study of lymphopenia after photon versus proton radiotherapy. Looked up from germline, CDR1 is LNHNV and CDR2 is YYDKDF (reference sequence). J gave up 1 base and V 0 bases, and 25 bases lay outside the gene matches. The CDR3 extends over 24 amino acids. Assay used: immunoSEQ multiplex PCR; TCRdb lists only in-frame clones, some missing. Of over 35,000 clones listed, around 83% are singletons. The TCR originated in an older woman with pancreatic cancer. The source material was peripheral blood, sampled from a patient treated with proton-based radiotherapy. The chain joins TRBV15 to TRBJ2-3, with 10 positions matching TRBD2. Here the CDR3 reads CATSRDPAFGTGASGRAGTDTQYF. CDR3 coding DNA: TGTGCCACCAGCAGAGACCCGGCCTTTGGGACTGGGGCTAGCGGGAGAGCAGGCACAGATACGCAGTATTTT.